These T cell receptor beta chains were read from a single sample in a study of cytomegalovirus exposure and HLA in healthy donors. The assay was immunoSEQ multiplex PCR, and TCRdb's table has in-frame clones only and misses some. Among around 200,000 clones, approximately 65% were seen once, and the ten largest hold over 2.5%. Sequenced sample: PBMCs. These receptors all come from a middle-aged man in good health and CMV-seronegative. The CDR3 runs from the conserved cysteine through the conserved F or W. The order of the fields is D gene, V gene, clone size, J gene, CDR3 DNA, CDR3 protein. The D gene is left open where the match is weak. Part of the rows lack a size; the others show once, few, many or a class for expanded clones.

.	TRBV18	.	TRBJ1-3	TGTGCCAGCTCACCGGCATCGAACTCTGGAAACACCATATATTTT	CASSPASNSGNTIYF
.	TRBV4-1	.	TRBJ1-4	TGCGCCAGCAGCCAGACCGCGGGAAATGAAAAACTGTTTTTT	CASSQTAGNEKLFF
TRBD1	TRBV18	few	TRBJ1-4	TGTGCCAGCTCACCCAAGACAGGGGACGGAGAAAAACTGTTTTTT	CASSPKTGDGEKLFF
.	TRBV11-2	few	TRBJ2-7	TGTGCCAGCAGCCCGGACAGAGTAAACTACGAGCAGTACTTC	CASSPDRVNYEQYF
TRBD2	TRBV9	.	TRBJ2-2	TGTGCCAGCAGCGTTATAGCGGGGGGGCCGAACACCGGGGAGCTGTTTTTT	CASSVIAGGPNTGELFF
TRBD1	TRBV10-3	few	TRBJ1-1	TGTGCCATCAGTGAGGGGAAGGGACAGGTGAACACTGAAGCTTTCTTT	CAISEGKGQVNTEAFF
TRBD1	TRBV5-4	few	TRBJ2-7	TGTGCCAGCAGCTTGCAGGGGGCGAACGAGCAGTACTTC	CASSLQGANEQYF
TRBD2	TRBV9	.	TRBJ2-3	TGTGCCAGCAGCGTAGGGCTAGCGGTAAGCACAGATACGCAGTATTTT	CASSVGLAVSTDTQYF
TRBD2	TRBV29-1	.	TRBJ2-5	TGCAGCGTCCGGCTAGCGGGCCAAGAGACCCAGTACTTC	CSVRLAGQETQYF
.	TRBV11-1	.	TRBJ1-2	TGTGCCAGCAGCCTCGGCAGGGGCCCCTCTAACTATGGCTACACCTTC	CASSLGRGPSNYGYTF
.	TRBV21-1	.	TRBJ2-5	TGTGCCAGCAGCAAAGTAAGAGCGAGCGGGGCCCCAGGGGCCCAGTACTTC	CASSKVRASGAPGAQYF
.	TRBV5-4	.	TRBJ2-3	TGTGCCAGCAGCTTTATCGGACAGTACACAGATACGCAGTATTTT	CASSFIGQYTDTQYF
TRBD1	TRBV19	once	TRBJ2-1	TGTGCCAGTAGGCGATCCGGGACAGGGCCGTACAATGAGCAGTTCTTC	CASRRSGTGPYNEQFF
TRBD1	TRBV28	.	TRBJ2-2	TGTGCCAGCAGGGCCGGGACAGGGAACACCGGGGAGCTGTTTTTT	CASRAGTGNTGELFF
TRBD1	TRBV6-5	.	TRBJ2-4	TGTGCCAGCAGGACAGGGGCGAGGAACATTCAGTACTTC	CASRTGARNIQYF
.	TRBV7-9	.	TRBJ1-4	TGTGCCAGCAGCCCGATAGCACATCGGGGTGATGAAAAACTGTTTTTT	CASSPIAHRGDEKLFF
.	TRBV19	few	TRBJ1-1	TGTGCCAGTAGTATGGCAGGGTATAACACTGAAGCTTTCTTT	CASSMAGYNTEAFF
.	TRBV18	few	TRBJ2-1	TGTGCCAGCTCAAATAGCGGAGCACCTTTCAATGAGCAGTTCTTC	CASSNSGAPFNEQFF
.	TRBV11-2	once	TRBJ1-6	TGTGCCAGCAGCACCCGACAGGAAAATAATTCACCCCTCCACTTT	CASSTRQENNSPLHF
.	TRBV11-2	once	TRBJ1-1	TGTGCCAGCAGCTTAGGAGGCAGGGGTTTTTCCACTGAAGCTTTCTTT	CASSLGGRGFSTEAFF
TRBD1	TRBV18	.	TRBJ1-1	TGTGCCAGCTCCCAGGGACAGGGTTTATGGGCTGAAGCTTTCTTT	CASSQGQGLWAEAFF
TRBD2	TRBV6-5	.	TRBJ2-7	TGTGCCAGCAGTTACCACCAAGGACTAGGCTCCCGCGAGCAGTACTTC	CASSYHQGLGSREQYF
.	TRBV19	.	TRBJ2-1	TGTGCCAGTAGTGCCCCGGGAGACGGGCAGTTCTTC	CASSAPGDGQFF
TRBD1	TRBV5-1	few	TRBJ2-3	TGCGCCAGCAGTCCGGGACAGGGGGCTACGCAGTATTTT	CASSPGQGATQYF
TRBD1	TRBV7-2	once	TRBJ1-1	TGTGCCAGCAGCTCATGGACAGGGATGAACACTGAAGCTTTCTTT	CASSSWTGMNTEAFF
.	TRBV28	once	TRBJ2-3	TGTGCCAGCAGATCTACTGGCACAGATACGCAGTATTTT	CASRSTGTDTQYF
TRBD1	TRBV6-4	.	TRBJ1-1	TGTGCCAGCAGGGGACAGGCTAACACTGAAGCTTTCTTT	CASRGQANTEAFF
TRBD1	TRBV29-1	.	TRBJ1-4	TGCAGCGTTGCAGTCGGGACAGGGTATGAAAAACTGTTTTTT	CSVAVGTGYEKLFF
TRBD1	TRBV7-2	.	TRBJ2-5	TGTGCCAGCAGCTCCGACAGGGGATTACCCCAGTACTTC	CASSSDRGLPQYF
TRBD1	TRBV29-1	few	TRBJ1-2	TGCAGCGTTGATGGGTGGGGACAGGGGGCAATTACTAACTATGGCTACACCTTC	CSVDGWGQGAITNYGYTF
.	TRBV7-2	.	TRBJ2-1	TGTGCCAGCAGCTTAACAGGGAGAGACTACTACAATGAGCAGTTCTTC	CASSLTGRDYYNEQFF
.	TRBV2	.	TRBJ1-4	TGTGCCAGCAGTTGGGACCCAGGGAGGGAAAAACTGTTTTTT	CASSWDPGREKLFF
TRBD2	TRBV7-8	few	TRBJ2-5	TGTGCCAGCAGCTCAAAGTGGGGTCTAGCGGGGCAAGAGACCCAGTACTTC	CASSSKWGLAGQETQYF
TRBD1	TRBV2	.	TRBJ2-5	TGTGCCAGCAGGCAGAGACAGGGTGGGCAAGAGACCCAGTACTTC	CASRQRQGGQETQYF
.	TRBV25-1	.	TRBJ1-4	TGTGCCAGCGCTGACTCATTCGGACTGTTTTTT	CASADSFGLFF
.	TRBV7-9	few	TRBJ1-1	TGTGCCAGCAGCATACAGGGTGCCGGTGAAGCTTTCTTT	CASSIQGAGEAFF
.	TRBV6-5	.	TRBJ2-2	TGTGCCAGCAGACCGGGACAACTGACCGGGGAGCTGTTTTTT	CASRPGQLTGELFF
TRBD2	TRBV6-5	.	TRBJ2-2	TGTGCCAGCAGTTCGGGGGGGACCGGGGAGCTGTTTTTT	CASSSGGTGELFF
TRBD1	TRBV7-2	few	TRBJ2-7	TGTGCCAGCAGCGCCCAGGGGGCAGGGGGACTCGAGCAGTACTTC	CASSAQGAGGLEQYF
TRBD2	TRBV5-1	many	TRBJ2-7	TGCGCCAGCAGCTTGGCCGGGGGGGGTATCCACGAGCAGTACTTC	CASSLAGGGIHEQYF
TRBD1	TRBV4-1	.	TRBJ1-2	TGCGCCAGCAGCCAACCGGACAGGGGCGGAGGCTACACCTTC	CASSQPDRGGGYTF
.	TRBV5-1	few	TRBJ2-7	TGCGCCAGCAGCTTGGGGACTATTAGCTCCTACGAGCAGTACTTC	CASSLGTISSYEQYF
.	TRBV6-6	.	TRBJ1-2	TGTGCCAGCAGTGATCAGGGGTCCGCTAACTATGGCTACACCTTC	CASSDQGSANYGYTF
.	TRBV15	once	TRBJ1-4	TGTGCCACCAGCAGAGATAGCACACTCGAAAAACTGTTTTTT	CATSRDSTLEKLFF
.	TRBV6-1	.	TRBJ1-5	TGTGCCAGCACCTCCGGCGGCAGCAATCAGCCCCAGCATTTT	CASTSGGSNQPQHF
.	TRBV30	.	TRBJ2-7	TGTGCCTGGAGTGCGGGATTTTCTTCCTACGAGCAGTACTTC	CAWSAGFSSYEQYF
.	TRBV20-1	.	TRBJ1-1	TGCAGTGCTAGAGTAGTATGGGAAGCTTTCTTT	CSARVVWEAFF
.	TRBV30	.	TRBJ1-6	TGTGCCTGGAGGGGGGGGGATGCTTCACCCCTCCACTTT	CAWRGGDASPLHF
.	TRBV6-5	.	TRBJ1-1	TGTGCCAGCAGTTACTCAGGAGGGGCGGGGACTGAAGCTTTCTTT	CASSYSGGAGTEAFF
TRBD2	TRBV2	few	TRBJ2-7	TGTGCCAGCAGTGAAGCGGGGCGGGGGGACAACTACGAGCAGTACTTC	CASSEAGRGDNYEQYF
TRBD1	TRBV5-8	once	TRBJ1-1	TGTGCCAGCAGCTTGGGCCTCCGGGACAGGGTCTACGCTTTCTTT	CASSLGLRDRVYAFF
.	TRBV6-5	.	TRBJ2-1	TGTGCCAGCACCCCGGACTGGAGCTCCTACAATGAGCAGTTCTTC	CASTPDWSSYNEQFF
.	TRBV11-3	.	TRBJ2-1	TGTGCCAGCAGCTCCCTCCTAGGAGTTGAGCAGTTCTTC	CASSSLLGVEQFF
.	TRBV7-2	few	TRBJ2-5	TGTGCCAGCAGCCCCACGACTCGTAGCCGGGGTGGGACCCAGTACTTC	CASSPTTRSRGGTQYF
.	TRBV4-1	few	TRBJ2-1	TGCGCCAGCAGCCCGGGGGCGGGAGCCTACAATGAGCAGTTCTTC	CASSPGAGAYNEQFF